A selection of T cell receptor beta chains follows, all from one sample in a study of shared clonotypes between healthy human individuals. Profiling relied on immunoSEQ multiplex PCR, and the TCRdb table lists in-frame clones only, not all of them. The sample has nearly 2 million clones; less than 95% are singletons. Sequenced: naive CD8+ T cells sorted from blood. These receptor sequences come from a man aged 18 to 29 in good health. Each CDR3 is given with its conserved first and last residue. Fields, in order: CDR3 length, V gene, J gene, CDR3 protein.

CDR3 length: 15
V gene: TRBV30
J gene: TRBJ2-5
CDR3 protein: CAYYSDSPIRTTQYF

CDR3 length: 14
V gene: TRBV11-2
J gene: TRBJ2-7
CDR3 protein: CASSLVSPDYEQYF

CDR3 length: 14
V gene: TRBV12-5
J gene: TRBJ1-5
CDR3 protein: CATRTGGRDQPQHF

CDR3 length: 12
V gene: TRBV5-4
J gene: TRBJ2-1
CDR3 protein: CASSGDSQKQFF

CDR3 length: 14
V gene: TRBV4-3
J gene: TRBJ1-4
CDR3 protein: CASSLQSTNEKLFF

CDR3 length: 14
V gene: TRBV7-2
J gene: TRBJ1-4
CDR3 protein: CASSATGGKEKLFF

CDR3 length: 15
V gene: TRBV7-2
J gene: TRBJ2-3
CDR3 protein: CASSPFVGLTDTQYF

CDR3 length: 12
V gene: TRBV7-9
J gene: TRBJ2-1
CDR3 protein: CASTEIAIEQFF

CDR3 length: 14
V gene: TRBV13
J gene: TRBJ1-1
CDR3 protein: CASSGGRMNTEAFF

CDR3 length: 16
V gene: TRBV4-1
J gene: TRBJ1-1
CDR3 protein: CASSQGQGLMNTEAFF

CDR3 length: 16
V gene: TRBV6-6
J gene: TRBJ2-2
CDR3 protein: CASSPWTSGSVGELFF

CDR3 length: 16
V gene: TRBV5-1
J gene: TRBJ2-5
CDR3 protein: CATTPTGGQFQETQYF

CDR3 length: 15
V gene: TRBV27
J gene: TRBJ2-1
CDR3 protein: CASSLEGAYPNEQFF

CDR3 length: 14
V gene: TRBV28
J gene: TRBJ1-1
CDR3 protein: CASRIQGFNTEAFF

CDR3 length: 15
V gene: TRBV25-1
J gene: TRBJ2-1
CDR3 protein: CASSELAGDGGEQFF

CDR3 length: 13
V gene: TRBV5-1
J gene: TRBJ2-7
CDR3 protein: CASSLNGNYEQYF

CDR3 length: 14
V gene: TRBV5-1
J gene: TRBJ1-6
CDR3 protein: CASSLQGEESPLHF

CDR3 length: 16
V gene: TRBV6-1
J gene: TRBJ2-7
CDR3 protein: CASSEGWRGGSYEQYF

CDR3 length: 14
V gene: TRBV29-1
J gene: TRBJ2-7
CDR3 protein: CSVDLGLKSDEQYF

CDR3 length: 14
V gene: TRBV27
J gene: TRBJ2-3
CDR3 protein: CASSLIAGVDTQYF

CDR3 length: 15
V gene: TRBV15
J gene: TRBJ2-2
CDR3 protein: CATSQQLQNTGELFF

CDR3 length: 15
V gene: TRBV13
J gene: TRBJ2-5
CDR3 protein: CASSLDRGTKETQYF

CDR3 length: 13
V gene: TRBV10-3
J gene: TRBJ2-1
CDR3 protein: CAIISGSGNEQFF

CDR3 length: 13
V gene: TRBV7-6
J gene: TRBJ2-1
CDR3 protein: CASSLSGGDEQFF

CDR3 length: 10
V gene: TRBV6-5
J gene: TRBJ2-5
CDR3 protein: CASLGETQYF

CDR3 length: 16
V gene: TRBV4-1
J gene: TRBJ2-7
CDR3 protein: CASSQESGLSSYEQYF

CDR3 length: 13
V gene: TRBV4-3
J gene: TRBJ2-2
CDR3 protein: CASSLQGSGELFF

CDR3 length: 15
V gene: TRBV7-9
J gene: TRBJ1-2
CDR3 protein: CASSLATGTPYGYTF

CDR3 length: 14
V gene: TRBV5-1
J gene: TRBJ2-7
CDR3 protein: CASSLAGVTYEQYF

CDR3 length: 12
V gene: TRBV7-8
J gene: TRBJ1-2
CDR3 protein: CASSLAGGFRTF

CDR3 length: 12
V gene: TRBV7-6
J gene: TRBJ1-1
CDR3 protein: CASSDMNTEAFF

CDR3 length: 15
V gene: TRBV10-3
J gene: TRBJ2-1
CDR3 protein: CAISETSGGKDEQFF

CDR3 length: 11
V gene: TRBV6-1
J gene: TRBJ1-1
CDR3 protein: CASVKDPEAFF

CDR3 length: 13
V gene: TRBV10-3
J gene: TRBJ2-7
CDR3 protein: CAISESYGYEQYF

CDR3 length: 15
V gene: TRBV7-2
J gene: TRBJ2-2
CDR3 protein: CASSWGLGVSGELFF

CDR3 length: 15
V gene: TRBV10-3
J gene: TRBJ2-3
CDR3 protein: CAISLAGDGTDTQYF

CDR3 length: 15
V gene: TRBV2
J gene: TRBJ2-7
CDR3 protein: CASRDDRGVFYEQYF

CDR3 length: 16
V gene: TRBV10-2
J gene: TRBJ1-2
CDR3 protein: CASSESRGQGPYGYTF

CDR3 length: 11
V gene: TRBV6-5
J gene: TRBJ2-7
CDR3 protein: CASSYTYEQYF

CDR3 length: 15
V gene: TRBV6-5
J gene: TRBJ1-5
CDR3 protein: CASRRAGVSNQPQHF

CDR3 length: 14
V gene: TRBV7-3
J gene: TRBJ2-3
CDR3 protein: CASSLVGSTDTQYF

CDR3 length: 14
V gene: TRBV9
J gene: TRBJ2-3
CDR3 protein: CASSSGQGPDTQYF

CDR3 length: 14
V gene: TRBV2
J gene: TRBJ1-1
CDR3 protein: CASSEWQGGGEAFF

CDR3 length: 18
V gene: TRBV15
J gene: TRBJ1-5
CDR3 protein: CATSRDPPDTIGNQPQHF

CDR3 length: 16
V gene: TRBV5-1
J gene: TRBJ2-1
CDR3 protein: CASSLRTGAGAHEQFF

CDR3 length: 15
V gene: TRBV9
J gene: TRBJ2-1
CDR3 protein: CASSAGGHLYNEQFF

CDR3 length: 15
V gene: TRBV27
J gene: TRBJ1-1
CDR3 protein: CASSLSTGMNTEAFF

CDR3 length: 16
V gene: TRBV11-3
J gene: TRBJ2-3
CDR3 protein: CASSFSSGLGADTQYF

CDR3 length: 12
V gene: TRBV6-5
J gene: TRBJ2-7
CDR3 protein: CASGQGEHEQYF

CDR3 length: 16
V gene: TRBV15
J gene: TRBJ1-5
CDR3 protein: CATSMPGLNSNQPQHF